The subject of this entry is one TCR beta chain. Its antigen is still unknown. The data derive from a study of beta chain features in type 1 diabetes. Study conclusions and caveats: Insertion counts at VDJ junctions were lower in type 1 diabetes patients, who also showed more deletions there.

The CDR3 is made up of 15 amino acids. Germline values: CDR1 MGHRA, CDR2 YSYEKL. V lost 3 bases and J lost 9, with 20 bases in between. Sequencing targeted expressed TCRB transcripts, as all isolated RNA had been reverse transcribed. Measured with immunoSEQ multiplex PCR; TCRdb has only the in-frame clones, and not every one. The data contain 450,000 to 600,000 clones, 30% of them singletons. The J gene is TRBJ1-2, the V gene TRBV4-1, with TRBD1 as a possible D gene (6 bases). The sequenced material came from naive CD4+ T cells from blood. The TCR sequence derives from a young man in good health. CDR3 in DNA: TGCGCCAGCAGCCAGGCATCGATCCAGGGGAGGAGCTACACCTTC. Translated, it gives CASSQASIQGRSYTF.